This paragraph reports one T cell receptor beta chain. The target antigen is unknown. This sample was included in a study of identifying expanded T cells in peripheral blood. Trimming removed 1 base from V and 0 bases from J, with 3 bases in between. The CDR3 is 13 residues long. Germline V CDR1 and CDR2: LNHDA, SQIVND (reference sequence). Here immunoSEQ multiplex PCR was the method, and the copy in TCRdb shows in-frame clones only, minus some. The sample has 95,000 to 100,000 clones, around nine tenths seen once. During the collection period, no donor immune events like infections were recorded. Study results and limitations: Over around two and four weeks, about 16.4 and 19 clones changed, versus roughly 1.1 between replicates. Across healthy donors, higher total template counts meant significantly greater roughly 2-week count variance.

V gene TRBV19 combines with J gene TRBJ1-1; D not resolved. This TCR was sampled from a person between 18 and 75 years old in good health. The source material was blood. The DNA for the CDR3 is TGTGCCAGTAGTATAGGGGTGAACACTGAAGCTTTCTTT. Protein sequence: CASSIGVNTEAFF.